This T cell receptor (beta chain) was obtained from a study of OX40 agonist ivuxolimab in advanced cancers. Using immunoSEQ multiplex PCR, the repertoire was profiled, and TCRdb retains in-frame clones only, with some absent. Altogether just under 85,000 clones are present, more than 80% being singletons, with the ten largest covering less than 3.5%. Trimming took off 5 bases at V and 2 bases at J, with 12 bases between the two ends. The CDR3 extends over 15 amino acids. CDR1 SGHTA and CDR2 FQGNSA come from the germline V gene. This clone was seen a few times. The specimen was CD4+ or CD8+ T cells sorted from blood, collected in a trial of the OX40 agonist ivuxolimab. This rearrangement joins TRBV7-2 to TRBJ2-2; D may be TRBD1 (5 bases). The TCR was taken from an adult with an advanced solid tumor such as melanoma, head and neck, liver or kidney cancer. Here the CDR3 DNA reads TGTGCCAGCAGCCCTACAGGCGCCAACACCGGGGAGCTGTTTTTT. Encoded protein: CASSPTGANTGELFF. Full variable domain (outside the CDR3, taken from reference TRBV7-2 and TRBJ2-2): GAGVSQSPSNKVTEKGKDVELRCDPISGHTALYWYRQSLGQGLEFLIYFQGNSAPDKSGLPSDRFSAERTGGSVSTLTIQRTQQEDSAVYLCASSPTGANTGELFFGEGSRLTVL.